The 18 T cell receptor beta chains below all came from one sample that was sequenced in a study of graft-versus-host responses after intestinal transplantation. For these TCRs, the target antigens are not known. The protocol was immunoSEQ multiplex PCR, while the TCRdb copy is restricted to in-frame clones and leaves out a portion. The repertoire consists of about 130,000 clones, with roughly 92% occurring once and the leading ten covering over 0.15%. This specimen consisted of unstimulated CD4+ T cells sorted from spleen or lymph node cells, obtained before intestinal transplant. The receptor source for this set is a human donor who received an intestinal transplant.

The rearrangement uses TRBV19 and TRBJ1-2, with 9 bases lining up with TRBD1. CDR1 LNHDA and CDR2 SQIVND come from the germline V gene (reference sequence). V gave up 6 bases and J gave up 4 bases; unmatched junction bases: 9. The CDR3 length is 15 residues. The CDR3 DNA sequence: TGTGCCAGTAGCCCTAGGACAGGGGACTTCTATGGCTACACCTTC. Its protein is CASSPRTGDFYGYTF.

The V gene is TRBV9, the J gene TRBJ1-6; D not certain. The CDR3 totals 16 residues. The germline V gene encodes CDR1 SGDLS and CDR2 YYNGEE. Trimming stripped 0 bases from V and 10 bases from J, with 17 bases between. The CDR3 coding sequence is TGTGCCAGCAGCGTAGGATCAAGAGGGTCGAACTCACCCCTCCACTTT. Its protein product is CASSVGSRGSNSPLHF.

CDR3 coding DNA: TGTGCCAGCAGCTTAGGCTCTGGGGCCAACGTCCTGACTTTC. Encoded protein: CASSLGSGANVLTF. V and J are TRBV7-9 and TRBJ2-6, with D unclear. Deletions cut 1 base from V and 0 bases from J, with 1 base between. The CDR3 runs 14 residues. From germline, CDR1 is SEHNR and CDR2 FQNEAQ (reference sequence).

The V call is TRBV25-1, the J call TRBJ2-7; TRBD1 matches at 8 bases. There are 15 residues in the CDR3. The germline gives CDR1 MGHDK, CDR2 SYGVNS. The V and J ends lost 3 bases and 5 bases, in that order; junction bases with no gene match: 9. In nucleotides, the CDR3 is TGTGCCAGCAGTGACCCTACAGGGGGTCTAGACGAGCAGTACTTC. This sequence encodes CASSDPTGGLDEQYF.

The chain combines TRBV4-2 with TRBJ2-7, with 11 bases fitting TRBD2. Unmatched junction bases numbered 6, after V lost 1 base and J lost 4 bases. The CDR3 totals 16 residues. The germline gives CDR1 LGHNA, CDR2 YNFKEQ. This CDR3 is CASSQAGTSGNYEQYF. For the CDR3, the DNA is TGTGCCAGCAGCCAAGCCGGGACTAGCGGAAATTACGAGCAGTACTTC.

The chain links TRBV10-2 to TRBJ2-2, with D possibly being TRBD2 (5 bases). This CDR3 spans 16 amino acids. V was shortened by 3 bases and J by 4 bases, with 15 bases between the two germline ends. Germline CDR1 and CDR2: WSHSY and SAAADI. CDR3 loop: CASSEGGRVGTGELFF. The DNA of the CDR3 is TGCGCCAGCAGTGAAGGCGGGCGAGTGGGCACCGGGGAGCTGTTTTTT.

This chain connects TRBV5-6 to TRBJ2-1; 8 nucleotides match TRBD2. V was pared by 1 base and J by 15 bases, with 9 bases of the junction left unmatched. The germline CDR1 and CDR2 sequences are SGHDT and YYEEEE. The CDR3 spans 13 residues. The CDR3 coding sequence is TGTGCCAGCAGCTTGCGGGAGGGGCAGCTCACGTTCTTC. Translated: CASSLREGQLTFF.

The chain joins TRBV5-6 to TRBJ1-1; D gene ambiguous. Trimming shortened V by 4 bases and J by 1 base, and 17 bases separated the two germline ends. The CDR3 has 16 amino acids. Germline CDR1 reads SGHDT; CDR2 reads YYEEEE. CDR3 protein: CASSPQIPQRNTEAFF. The CDR3 DNA follows: TGTGCCAGCAGCCCCCAAATTCCCCAACGGAACACTGAAGCTTTCTTT.

The chain is built from TRBV6-6 and TRBJ1-6, with TRBD1 as a possible D gene (5 bases). The CDR3 length is 14 residues. Germline CDR1 is MNHNY and CDR2 is SVGAGI (reference sequence). The germline V and J ends were trimmed by 3 bases and 4 bases, with 7 bases remaining between them. CDR3 sequence: CASSYGAYNSPLHF. CDR3 DNA: TGTGCCAGCAGTTATGGGGCTTATAATTCACCCCTCCACTTT.

V and J are TRBV9 and TRBJ2-1, with 9 bases fitting TRBD1. CDR3 length: 15 amino acids. Losses at the gene ends were 4 bases for V and 2 bases for J; bases not matched to a gene: 4. Germline V gene sequence: CDR1 SGDLS, CDR2 YYNGEE. CDR3 bases: TGTGCCAGCAGCAAGGGACAGGGCCCCTACAATGAGCAGTTCTTC. Translating it yields CASSKGQGPYNEQFF.

The rearrangement links TRBV18 to TRBJ2-7; D call uncertain. V was cut by 2 bases and J by 5 bases, with 19 bases left in between. Germline CDR1 is KGHSH and CDR2 is LQKENI. The CDR3 loop spans 16 amino acids. The CDR3 nucleotides read TGTGCCAGCTCACCAAGGCGGAAAGGGAATCTCGACGAGCAGTACTTC. This sequence encodes CASSPRRKGNLDEQYF. Looking up the rest from reference TRBV18 and TRBJ2-7 gives the full variable domain: NAGVMQNPRHLVRRRGQEARLRCSPMKGHSHVYWYRQLPEEGLKFMVYLQKENIIDESGMPKERFSAEFPKEGPSILRIQQVVRGDSAAYFCASSPRRKGNLDEQYFGPGTRLTVT.

The CDR3 region is CASSPRTGNTEAFF. Here the CDR3 DNA reads TGTGCCAGCTCCCCCCGTACGGGGAACACTGAAGCTTTCTTT. This sequence joins TRBV18 and TRBJ1-1, with D uncertain. The CDR3 loop spans 14 amino acids. Germline CDR1 KGHSH, CDR2 LQKENI. Between the trimmed V and J ends, which lost 6 bases and 1 base, there was a span of 12 bases.

The V and J genes are TRBV2 and TRBJ2-1; no clear D. The V gene lost 8 bases and the J gene lost 0 bases, with 11 bases spanning the gap. Germline lookup yields CDR1 SNHLY and CDR2 FYNNEI. The CDR3 covers 14 residues. Here the CDR3 reads CASSLRYSYNEQFF. For the CDR3, the DNA is TGTGCCAGCTCCTTGAGGTACTCCTACAATGAGCAGTTCTTC.

This chain links TRBV5-4 with TRBJ1-3; the D gene is possibly TRBD1 (6 bases). V dropped 0 bases and J dropped 8 bases, with 9 bases sitting between them. Germline V gives CDR1 SGHNT, CDR2 YYREEE (reference sequence). The CDR3 length is 13 residues. CDR3 amino acids: CASSLDGGHTIYF. The CDR3 DNA reads TGTGCCAGCAGCTTGGATGGGGGGCACACCATATATTTT.

This clone was observed once. The gene calls are TRBV29-1 and TRBJ2-1; D is perhaps TRBD2 (5 bases). The CDR3 sequence is 13 residues long. Germline CDR1 reads SQVTM; CDR2 reads ANQGSEA. The germline V and J ends were trimmed by 4 bases and 2 bases, with 9 bases remaining between them. This chain's CDR3 is CSVGRDPYNEQFF. CDR3 nucleotides: TGCAGCGTTGGACGGGATCCCTACAATGAGCAGTTCTTC.

Notes on this clone: This same CDR3 is encoded by further DNA sequences in the sample. The chain has TRBV5-4 and TRBJ2-2; D possibly matches TRBD1 or TRBD2 (5 bases each). V lost 4 bases to trimming and J lost 4 bases, with 5 bases between them. This CDR3 region has 12 residues. Germline V gene lookup returns CDR1 SGHNT and CDR2 YYREEE (reference sequence). The CDR3: CASSGTTGELFF. The DNA for the CDR3 is TGTGCCAGCAGCGGGACCACCGGGGAGCTGTTTTTT.

J is TRBJ1-1 and V is TRBV7-8, with D possibly matching TRBD1 (5 bases). The CDR3 runs 15 residues. Germline V gene data show CDR1 as SGHVS and CDR2 as FQNEAQ. V dropped 1 base and J dropped 4 bases, with 13 bases sitting between them. The CDR3 nucleotides are TGTGCCAGCAGCTTAGGCCCAGGGAAGGGCACTGAAGCTTTCTTT. The encoded protein is CASSLGPGKGTEAFF.

V and J are TRBV10-3 and TRBJ1-1; a weak D match, TRBD1 (5 bases). Trimming stripped 3 bases from V and 7 bases from J, with 12 bases between. This CDR3 region has 13 residues. Germline CDR1 and CDR2: ENHRY and SYGVKD. CDR3 coding DNA: TGTGCCATCAGTGATCGGGGCTCGGGTGAAGCTTTCTTT. Protein: CAISDRGSGEAFF.